The entry below gives a single T cell receptor (beta chain) sequence along with its context. The antigen is unknown. With 7 bases clipped from V and 1 base from J, the junction kept 4 bases outside the gene matches. The germline gives CDR1 SQVTM, CDR2 ANQGSEA. The CDR3 is 12 amino acids. PCR primers comprised 60 Vbeta and 13 Jbeta primers. Method: immunoSEQ multiplex PCR; TCRdb's copy keeps in-frame clones and lacks some. The table includes over 150,000 clones, over 75% detected once. This sample was included in a study of cytomegalovirus exposure and HLA in healthy donors. Study-wide points: What TCR beta sequences reportedly achieved was accurate prediction of HLA-A and HLA-B alleles in most subjects.

This sequence originates from a woman in her late teens or twenties in good health and CMV-seronegative. The specimen sequenced was PBMCs. The rearrangement links TRBV29-1 to TRBJ2-7; 7 bases fit TRBD2. The CDR3 bases are TGCAGCGCTGGGAGGGATTCCTACGAGCAGTACTTC. Its translation is CSAGRDSYEQYF.